This T cell receptor (beta chain) stems from a study of blood T cell repertoires in COVID-19. For the study at large: The United States, Italy and Spain supplied acute and convalescent COVID-19 samples.

The repertoire was sequenced with immunoSEQ multiplex PCR; TCRdb's copy has only in-frame clones and lacks some. Of about 140,000 clones in the sample, about 80% were seen once. Study members were between about 18 and 90 years old and lived in 25 or so US regions. Two negative PCRs, clearance, or symptom resolution were required of recovered Cohort 3 donors. V trimming: 6 bases; J trimming: 6 bases; junction bases outside the gene matches: 7. Germline values: CDR1 ENHRY, CDR2 SYGVKD. CDR3 size: 14 residues. The sample holds one count of this clone. The V call is TRBV10-3, the J call TRBJ2-7; the match to TRBD2 covers 11 bases. The receptor was isolated from a woman aged 50 to 60 who had recovered from COVID-19. Sequences were obtained from PBMCs or T cells enriched from blood (not recorded which). The CDR3 protein is CAISLLAGEGEQYF. The CDR3 DNA follows: TGTGCCATCAGCCTACTAGCGGGAGAGGGCGAGCAGTACTTC.